The rows below give T cell receptor beta chains drawn from one sample of a study of cytomegalovirus exposure and HLA in healthy donors. Sequencing was performed with immunoSEQ multiplex PCR; in TCRdb, only in-frame clones are kept and a portion is missing. The sample yields around 90,000 clones, approximately 77% seen once. The sequenced sample was PBMCs. The origin of the receptors is a human donor in good health. The CDR3 runs from the conserved cysteine through the conserved F or W. A D gene is named only where the DNA matches it firmly. The size of a clone is reported for some rows only, either as once, few or many, or as a class for expanded clones.

abundance	v_gene	j_gene	d_gene	len	CDR3aa	CDR3nt
NA	TRBV4-3	TRBJ2-6	NA	16	CASSQDSPGGANVLTF	TGCGCCAGCAGCCAGGACTCGCCGGGGGGGGCCAACGTCCTGACTTTC
NA	TRBV2	TRBJ2-1	NA	16	CASSEARASYGNEQFF	TGTGCCAGCAGTGAAGCGCGTGCTAGCTACGGGAATGAGCAGTTCTTC
NA	TRBV5-4	TRBJ2-2	TRBD2	19	CASSEEGTSSRRNTGELFF	TGTGCCAGCAGCGAAGAAGGGACTAGCTCGCGTCGGAACACCGGGGAGCTGTTTTTT
NA	TRBV10-2	TRBJ2-3	TRBD1	14	CASRQGAPSDTQYF	TGCGCCAGCCGACAGGGGGCCCCTTCGGATACGCAGTATTTT
few	TRBV11-1	TRBJ2-3	NA	17	CASSPGASLGGTDTQYF	TGTGCCAGCAGCCCTGGGGCCTCTCTCGGCGGCACAGATACGCAGTATTTT
few	TRBV5-4	TRBJ2-6	TRBD2	18	CASSLGLAGLGGANVLTF	TGTGCCAGCAGCTTGGGACTAGCGGGATTAGGTGGGGCCAACGTCCTGACTTTC
NA	TRBV28	TRBJ2-1	NA	19	CASSFIRSRGLSSYNEQFF	TGTGCCAGCAGTTTTATAAGGAGCCGCGGGTTGAGCTCCTACAATGAGCAGTTCTTC
NA	TRBV19	TRBJ2-3	TRBD1	16	CASSPGQVSSTDTQYF	TGTGCCAGTAGTCCGGGACAGGTTTCTAGCACAGATACGCAGTATTTT
NA	TRBV4-3	TRBJ2-1	TRBD2	17	CASSHAPSGGSYNEQFF	TGCGCCAGCAGCCACGCTCCTAGCGGGGGCTCCTACAATGAGCAGTTCTTC
NA	TRBV6-6	TRBJ1-1	NA	12	CASSSSASEAFF	TGTGCCAGCAGTTCCTCAGCGTCTGAAGCTTTCTTT
NA	TRBV18	TRBJ1-2	TRBD1	15	CASSRGTGSNYGYTF	TGTGCCAGCTCACGGGGGACAGGGTCGAACTATGGCTACACCTTC
NA	TRBV15	TRBJ2-7	NA	16	CATSRDLGLAPSEQYF	TGTGCCACCAGCAGAGATCTTGGGCTAGCGCCCAGCGAGCAGTACTTC
once	TRBV5-1	TRBJ2-1	TRBD2	16	CASSLGREPPYNEQFF	TGCGCCAGCAGCTTGGGGCGGGAGCCGCCCTACAATGAGCAGTTCTTC
NA	TRBV18	TRBJ2-7	TRBD1	14	CASTGDRGSFEQYF	TGTGCCAGCACGGGGGACAGGGGGTCGTTCGAGCAGTACTTC
NA	TRBV7-2	TRBJ2-1	NA	13	CASSLGGTSEQFF	TGTGCCAGCAGCTTAGGCGGGACTTCGGAGCAGTTCTTC
once	TRBV9	TRBJ2-1	NA	12	CASSPDDNEQFF	TGTGCCAGCAGCCCAGATGACAATGAGCAGTTCTTC
few	TRBV16	TRBJ2-2	TRBD1	15	CASSRDSGITGELFF	TGTGCCAGCAGCCGGGACAGTGGAATCACCGGGGAGCTGTTTTTT
NA	TRBV7-2	TRBJ2-4	TRBD1	14	CASSFDRGKNIQYF	TGTGCCAGCAGCTTCGACAGGGGCAAAAACATTCAGTACTTC
NA	TRBV6-5	TRBJ1-1	NA	13	CASRRGWNTEAFF	TGTGCCAGCAGAAGGGGGTGGAACACTGAAGCTTTCTTT
NA	TRBV5-4	TRBJ2-1	TRBD2	15	CASSLRTSSYNEQFF	TGTGCCAGCAGCTTGAGGACTAGCAGCTACAATGAGCAGTTCTTC
NA	TRBV7-8	TRBJ2-5	NA	17	CASSPGGLAMYQETQYF	TGTGCCAGCAGCCCAGGGGGGCTAGCGATGTACCAAGAGACCCAGTACTTC
few	TRBV30	TRBJ2-2	TRBD2	16	CAWSSLAGGRAGELFF	TGTGCCTGGAGTTCCCTAGCGGGGGGGCGAGCCGGGGAGCTGTTTTTT
NA	TRBV4-3	TRBJ2-2	TRBD2	20	CASSQVRSSGGDRDTGELFF	TGCGCCAGCAGCCAAGTTAGGTCTAGCGGGGGGGATCGTGACACCGGGGAGCTGTTTTTT
NA	TRBV18	TRBJ2-3	TRBD2	17	CASSRGTSGSVTDTQYF	TGTGCCAGCTCACGTGGGACTAGCGGGAGTGTGACAGATACGCAGTATTTT
NA	TRBV14	TRBJ2-7	NA	11	CASSQDTWQYF	TGTGCCAGCAGCCAAGACACTTGGCAGTACTTC
NA	TRBV6-4	TRBJ2-3	NA	13	CASSETNTDTQYF	TGTGCCAGCAGTGAAACTAACACAGATACGCAGTATTTT
once	TRBV2	TRBJ2-3	TRBD1	13	CASRQGSTDTQYF	TGTGCCAGCCGACAGGGAAGCACAGATACGCAGTATTTT
once	TRBV5-1	TRBJ1-2	NA	17	CASSLASTTSRNYGYTF	TGCGCCAGCAGCTTAGCCTCTACTACGTCTCGAAACTATGGCTACACCTTC
NA	TRBV7-7	TRBJ2-1	TRBD2	17	CASSLSLAGPPVDEQFF	TGCGCTAGCAGCTTATCGCTAGCGGGTCCCCCGGTAGATGAGCAGTTCTTC
few	TRBV15	TRBJ2-3	NA	16	CATSRAPRFSTDTQYF	TGTGCCACCAGCAGAGCTCCCAGGTTCAGCACAGATACGCAGTATTTT
NA	TRBV21-1	TRBJ1-5	NA	14	CASSNGQDNQPQHF	TGTGCCAGCAGCAATGGGCAGGACAATCAGCCCCAGCATTTT
once	TRBV28	TRBJ2-2	NA	15	CASSLFGLKSGELFF	TGTGCCAGCAGTTTATTCGGACTAAAATCCGGGGAGCTGTTTTTT
NA	TRBV7-2	TRBJ1-2	NA	13	CASSADSLYGYTF	TGTGCCAGCAGCGCGGACAGCCTCTATGGCTACACCTTC
NA	TRBV19	TRBJ2-7	NA	14	CASSIAGTAREQYF	TGTGCCAGTAGTATCGCGGGGACGGCCCGCGAGCAGTACTTC
NA	TRBV5-1	TRBJ1-1	NA	13	CASSWRQDTEAFF	TGCGCCAGCAGCTGGAGACAGGACACTGAAGCTTTCTTT
NA	TRBV11-2	TRBJ1-1	NA	13	CASKRAPGGEAFF	TGTGCCAGCAAGCGGGCGCCTGGCGGTGAAGCTTTCTTT
few	TRBV7-6	TRBJ2-7	NA	14	CASSLGAGSYEQYF	TGTGCCAGCAGCTTAGGGGCGGGATCCTACGAGCAGTACTTC
NA	TRBV6-5	TRBJ1-2	TRBD1	13	CASRTGGSSGYTF	TGTGCCAGCAGGACAGGGGGATCGTCGGGCTACACCTTC
NA	TRBV2	TRBJ2-5	NA	13	CASVPPIQETQYF	TGTGCCAGCGTCCCCCCTATCCAAGAGACCCAGTACTTC
NA	TRBV11-3	TRBJ2-1	TRBD2	17	CASSQGLAGGPYNEQFF	TGTGCCAGCAGCCAGGGACTAGCGGGGGGTCCCTACAATGAGCAGTTCTTC
NA	TRBV10-3	TRBJ2-3	NA	14	CAISVQGGTDTQYF	TGTGCCATCAGCGTACAGGGAGGCACAGATACGCAGTATTTT
NA	TRBV9	TRBJ2-7	NA	15	CASSVEALANREQYF	TGTGCCAGCAGCGTAGAGGCCCTAGCGAATCGGGAGCAGTACTTC
NA	TRBV5-6	TRBJ2-7	TRBD1	12	CASAGQGDEQYF	TGTGCCTCGGCAGGACAGGGGGACGAGCAGTACTTC
few	TRBV5-5	TRBJ1-1	NA	14	CASSPGQANTEAFF	TGTGCCAGCAGCCCAGGACAAGCGAACACTGAAGCTTTCTTT
NA	TRBV9	TRBJ2-7	TRBD1	16	CASSPNPGTGSYEQYF	TGTGCCAGCAGCCCAAACCCCGGGACAGGGAGCTACGAGCAGTACTTC
NA	TRBV4-1	TRBJ1-2	NA	12	CASSQDAGGYTF	TGCGCCAGCAGCCAAGATGCGGGCGGCTACACCTTC
NA	TRBV7-3	TRBJ1-2	TRBD1	13	CASSPDRDYGYTF	TGTGCCAGCAGCCCGGACAGGGATTATGGCTACACCTTC
few	TRBV11-3	TRBJ1-2	TRBD1	13	CASSFPGGSGYTF	TGTGCCAGCAGCTTCCCAGGGGGCAGTGGCTACACCTTC
NA	TRBV6-1	TRBJ1-2	NA	14	CASRTRTETYGYTF	TGTGCCAGCAGGACCCGGACAGAAACCTATGGCTACACCTTC
NA	TRBV4-3	TRBJ1-1	NA	15	CASSQDEAGNTEAFF	TGCGCCAGCAGCCAAGATGAGGCCGGTAACACTGAAGCTTTCTTT
NA	TRBV2	TRBJ2-5	NA	13	CASSYFVQETQYF	TGTGCCAGCAGTTATTTTGTCCAAGAGACCCAGTACTTC
NA	TRBV6-1	TRBJ2-1	NA	15	CASSGFGSGNNEQFF	TGTGCCAGCAGTGGATTCGGGAGTGGGAACAATGAGCAGTTCTTC
NA	TRBV7-9	TRBJ2-2	NA	18	CASPLFGGQLPGTGELFF	TGTGCCAGCCCCTTGTTCGGGGGGCAGTTGCCTGGCACCGGGGAGCTGTTTTTT
once	TRBV7-2	TRBJ1-1	TRBD1	15	CASSFRAGGETEAFF	TGTGCCAGCAGCTTTCGGGCAGGGGGCGAGACTGAAGCTTTCTTT
NA	TRBV6-6	TRBJ2-5	TRBD1	14	CASSSSRGWETQYF	TGTGCCAGCAGCTCCAGCAGGGGGTGGGAGACCCAGTACTTC
NA	TRBV28	TRBJ2-5	TRBD2	21	CASSSTLGYLAGGPGQETQYF	TGTGCCAGCAGCTCGACACTGGGATACTTAGCGGGAGGGCCAGGGCAAGAGACCCAGTACTTC
NA	TRBV27	TRBJ2-7	NA	12	CASSFNRYEQYF	TGTGCCAGCAGTTTTAACCGGTACGAGCAGTACTTC
NA	TRBV11-2	TRBJ2-5	NA	13	CASSPQYQETQYF	TGTGCCAGCAGCCCCCAGTACCAAGAGACCCAGTACTTC
NA	TRBV6-5	TRBJ1-2	NA	12	CASRQDNYGYTF	TGTGCCAGCAGACAGGATAACTATGGCTACACCTTC
NA	TRBV7-9	TRBJ1-2	TRBD1	16	CASSSETSGGSYGYTF	TGTGCCAGCAGCTCCGAAACCTCAGGGGGCTCCTATGGCTACACCTTC